This passage covers 5 T cell receptor beta chains from one sample sequenced in a study of shared clonotypes between healthy human individuals. Only in-frame clones appear in the TCRdb table, and some are missing; sequencing was by immunoSEQ multiplex PCR. The data hold over 700,000 clones, with roughly two thirds observed a single time. The sequenced sample consisted of memory CD4+ T cells sorted from blood. The sample's subset: CD45RA-negative fraction. These receptors originate from a woman in her thirties in good health.

V and J are TRBV5-4 and TRBJ2-3, with 7 bases fitting TRBD1. CDR1 SGHNT and CDR2 YYREEE come from the germline V gene (reference sequence). The CDR3 runs 14 residues. V trimming: 6 bases; J trimming: 1 base; junction bases outside the gene matches: 5. This chain's CDR3 is CASKGAWGTDTQYF. The CDR3 DNA reads as TGTGCCAGCAAGGGGGCATGGGGCACAGATACGCAGTATTTT.

The V and J genes are TRBV15 and TRBJ2-5, with 7 bases lining up with TRBD1. This CDR3 spans 17 amino acids. Germline loops: CDR1 LNHNV, CDR2 YYDKDF (reference sequence). The V segment lost 2 bases and the J segment 4 bases; nucleotides outside the gene matches: 13. The CDR3 DNA reads as TGTGCCACCAGCAGACCCTCCGGGACAGCCTTTCCAGAGACCCAGTACTTC. Translation: CATSRPSGTAFPETQYF.

Of note for this clone: The sample holds other DNA sequences that translate to the same CDR3. This chain links TRBV7-9 with TRBJ1-2; 7 nucleotides agree with TRBD1. Unmatched junction bases numbered 2, after V lost 5 bases and J lost 5 bases. The CDR3 is 12 residues long. CDR1 is SEHNR, CDR2 FQNEAQ, per germline (reference sequence). CDR3 in DNA: TGTGCCAGCAGCCCGACAGGGTATGGCTACACCTTC. It specifies CASSPTGYGYTF.

The CDR3 DNA reads as TGTGCCAGTAGTAAGACTAGCGGGAGGACAGATACGCAGTATTTT. Translating it yields CASSKTSGRTDTQYF. The chain employs TRBV19 and TRBJ2-3, with 13 bases aligning to TRBD2. Unmatched junction bases numbered 1, after V lost 4 bases and J lost 3 bases. Germline values: CDR1 LNHDA, CDR2 SQIVND (reference sequence). CDR3 length: 15 residues. The variable domain in full, completed from reference TRBV19 and TRBJ2-3, reads DGGITQSPKYLFRKEGQNVTLSCEQNLNHDAMYWYRQDPGQGLRLIYYSQIVNDFQKGDIAEGYSVSREKKESFPLTVTSAQKNPTAFYLCASSKTSGRTDTQYFGPGTRLTVL.

Ten or more counts support this clone. This chain connects TRBV6-4 to TRBJ2-1; tentative D call: TRBD2 (5 bases). The CDR3 sequence is 15 residues long. Trimming left V 6 bases short and J 0 bases short, with 12 bases between. Germline V gives CDR1 MRHNA, CDR2 SNTAGT. This CDR3 is CASSTGNSSYNEQFF. CDR3 coding DNA: TGTGCCAGCAGCACCGGGAACAGCTCCTACAATGAGCAGTTCTTC.